Below, 6 T cell receptor beta chains from the same sample are listed, as sequenced in a study of shared clonotypes between healthy human individuals. The protocol was immunoSEQ multiplex PCR, while the TCRdb copy is restricted to in-frame clones and leaves out a portion. The repertoire holds 2 million to 2.5 million clones, with over 85% as singletons. The sequenced sample consisted of naive CD4+ T cells sorted from blood. Regarding subset: CD45RA+ positively selected. The receptors were sampled from a man younger than 35 in good health.

The chain uses TRBV27 and TRBJ2-7; D gene uncertain. Trimming left V 4 bases short and J 1 base short, with 14 bases between. CDR3 size: 15 residues. Looked up from germline, CDR1 is MNHEY and CDR2 is SMNVEV (reference sequence). CDR3 amino acids: CASSSPGLGSYEQYF. The CDR3 DNA follows: TGTGCCAGCAGTTCTCCGGGCCTGGGGTCCTACGAGCAGTACTTC.

Of note for this clone: This sample also contains other DNA sequences that code for the same CDR3. J is TRBJ1-1 and V is TRBV5-1; the D gene is possibly TRBD1 (6 bases). V lost 5 bases, J lost 1 base, and 9 bases lay in between. This CDR3 has 13 residues. Per the germline V gene, CDR1 is SGHRS and CDR2 is YFSETQ. The CDR3 nucleotides are TGCGCCAGCAGTCAAGGGGGGAACACTGAAGCTTTCTTT. Translating gives CASSQGGNTEAFF.

CDR3 region: CASSESGDQPQHF. CDR3 DNA: TGCGCCAGCAGTGAGTCAGGGGATCAGCCCCAGCATTTT. This chain links TRBV10-1 with TRBJ1-5, with D tentatively TRBD1 (5 bases). The V gene's germline CDR1 is WNHNN and CDR2 SYGVQD (reference sequence). The CDR3 spans 13 residues. V lost 0 bases and J lost 5, with 5 bases in between.

The chain employs TRBV18 and TRBJ2-2; TRBD2 aligns across 7 bases. The V gene's germline CDR1 is KGHSH and CDR2 LQKENI. This CDR3 has 16 amino acids. The V and J ends lost 6 bases and 4 bases, in that order; junction bases with no gene match: 11. CDR3 DNA: TGTGCCAGCTCCCAGGGTGGCAGCGGGACCACCGGGGAGCTGTTTTTT. Translation gives CASSQGGSGTTGELFF.

The V call is TRBV29-1, the J call TRBJ2-7, with D possibly being TRBD1 (6 bases). There are 14 residues in the CDR3. Germline CDR1 is SQVTM and CDR2 is ANQGSEA. V lost 4 bases and J lost 0, with 13 bases in between. The CDR3 spells CSVVRQETSYEQYF. As DNA, the CDR3 is TGCAGCGTTGTAAGACAGGAGACCTCCTACGAGCAGTACTTC.

V and J are TRBV27 and TRBJ2-7; perhaps TRBD2 as D (6 bases). Germline V gene lookup returns CDR1 MNHEY and CDR2 SMNVEV (reference sequence). The CDR3 covers 14 residues. V was trimmed by 6 bases and J by 3 bases, leaving 15 bases between them. Here the CDR3 reads CASSPWTGDYEQYF. CDR3 bases: TGTGCCAGCAGCCCGTGGACGGGGGACTACGAGCAGTACTTC.